This T cell receptor beta chain was identified during a study of shared clonotypes between healthy human individuals. In germline, CDR1 is LGHNT, CDR2 FRNRAP. The length of the CDR3 is 14 residues. Trimming removed 1 base at V and 4 bases at J, with 8 bases between. The table came from immunoSEQ multiplex PCR; TCRdb's copy has only in-frame clones and leaves some out. The table has 500,000 to 550,000 clones, about 96% seen once. This TCR was recovered from a woman in her twenties or thirties in good health. The genes are TRBV12-5 and TRBJ1-5; D uncertain. Sequenced input: naive CD4+ T cells sorted from blood. Subset: CD45RA+ positively selected. CDR3 bases: TGTGCTAGTGGTTTGGGTCGGATTAATCAGCCCCAGCATTTT. Translation gives CASGLGRINQPQHF.